This is a list of T cell receptor beta chains from one sample in a study of blood T cell repertoires in COVID-19. Clones were sequenced by immunoSEQ multiplex PCR, and TCRdb holds only the in-frame ones, with some missing. The sample consists of 120,000 to 150,000 clones, about 90% of them appearing once. The sample was peripheral blood. The receptors stem from a man aged 55 to 69 with active or convalescent COVID-19. The CDR3 runs from the conserved cysteine through the conserved F or W. The D gene is left open where the match is weak. A row's size may be missing; if present it is once, few, many or a size class.

V	J	size	D	CDR3	DNA
TRBV28	TRBJ2-3	.	TRBD2	CASSSPGLAGGGADTQYF	TGTGCCAGCAGTTCCCCGGGACTAGCGGGAGGTGGAGCAGATACGCAGTATTTT
TRBV4-1	TRBJ2-1	.	TRBD2	CASSQVAGGISYNEQFF	TGCGCCAGCAGCCAAGTAGCGGGAGGAATTTCCTACAATGAGCAGTTCTTC
TRBV6-2/TRBV6-3	TRBJ2-7	.	.	CASSYEGQILTYEQYF	TGTGCCAGCAGTTATGAGGGCCAGATTCTAACCTACGAGCAGTACTTC
TRBV10-1	TRBJ1-4	.	TRBD1	CTHRTLARGGKEGTNEKLFF	TGCACTCATAGAACTCTAGCACGAGGGGGCAAGGAGGGAACTAATGAAAAACTGTTTTTT
TRBV18	TRBJ2-2	.	TRBD1	CASSRGQTNPGELFF	TGTGCCAGCTCACGGGGACAGACGAACCCCGGGGAGCTGTTTTTT
TRBV6-5	TRBJ1-6	.	.	CASRGWGGENSPLHF	TGTGCCAGCAGAGGGTGGGGGGGAGAGAATTCACCCCTCCACTTT
TRBV5-4	TRBJ1-2	.	TRBD1	CASSLGGQANYGYTF	TGTGCCAGCAGCTTGGGAGGACAGGCGAACTATGGCTACACCTTC
TRBV9	TRBJ2-1	.	.	CASSAGTLHYNEQFF	TGTGCCAGCAGCGCCGGGACTCTTCACTACAATGAGCAGTTCTTC
TRBV7-2	TRBJ2-3	.	TRBD2	CASSLAGGVDTQYF	TGTGCCAGCAGCTTAGCGGGAGGGGTAGATACGCAGTATTTT
TRBV24-1	TRBJ2-2	.	TRBD1	CATSDPRTGDTGELFF	TGTGCCACCAGTGACCCACGGACAGGGGACACCGGGGAGCTGTTTTTT
TRBV29-1	TRBJ2-7	once	.	CSVVDSSYEQYF	TGCAGCGTTGTCGACAGCTCCTACGAGCAGTACTTC
TRBV7-9	TRBJ2-3	.	TRBD2	CASSIRQRDWDTQYF	TGTGCCAGCAGTATAAGGCAGCGGGATTGGGATACGCAGTATTTT
TRBV28	TRBJ1-2	.	TRBD1	CASSTDRVLYGYTF	TGTGCCAGCAGTACCGACAGGGTACTCTATGGCTACACCTTC
TRBV7-2	TRBJ1-4	.	.	CASSQSRTDEKLFF	TGTGCCAGCAGCCAGAGTCGGACAGATGAAAAACTGTTTTTT
TRBV18	TRBJ1-4	.	TRBD1	CASSPLDRAAAKLFF	TGTGCCAGCTCACCACTGGACAGGGCTGCGGCGAAACTGTTTTTT
TRBV24-1	TRBJ2-5	once	TRBD2	CATSDAGLAGGETQYF	TGTGCCACCAGTGACGCGGGACTAGCGGGAGGAGAGACCCAGTACTTC
TRBV12-3/TRBV12-4	TRBJ1-5	.	.	CASSFESNQPQHF	TGTGCCAGCAGTTTCGAGAGCAATCAGCCCCAGCATTTT
TRBV18	TRBJ1-5	.	TRBD1	CASSQTTGEGSQPQHF	TGTGCCAGCTCACAAACGACAGGGGAGGGGAGTCAGCCCCAGCATTTT
TRBV10-2	TRBJ2-1	.	TRBD2	CASSRTSGKKGEQFF	TGCGCCAGCAGTCGGACTAGCGGGAAGAAGGGTGAGCAGTTCTTC
TRBV12-3/TRBV12-4	TRBJ2-1	.	TRBD2	CASSLLREGLFF	TGTGCCAGCAGTTTATTGAGGGAGGGCTTGTTCTTC
TRBV7-9	TRBJ2-1	.	TRBD1	CASSLDGTGRHNEQFF	TGTGCCAGCAGCTTAGACGGGACAGGTCGGCACAATGAGCAGTTCTTC